This T cell receptor beta chain was obtained from a study of T cell responses to AZD1222 COVID-19 vaccine. Pooled samples include second doses given at about 4 or 12 weeks. CDR3 length equals 15 residues. Trimming removed 7 bases from V and 7 bases from J, with 17 bases in between. Germline V gives CDR1 LNHDA, CDR2 SQIVND (reference sequence). Study-level points and caveats: Baseline serology detected seropositivity in only 5 to 7 AZD1222 recipients. CD4 TCRs covered the whole spike, strongest at regions 160-218 and 743-854. Repertoire sampling happened only post peak T cell response.

TCRdb's copy holds only in-frame clones and misses some; the assay was immunoSEQ multiplex PCR. This sample has over 110,000 clones; roughly 90% occur once, and the top ten carry 1.5% to 2%. Of note for this clone: Antigen specificity is unknown.

This chain connects TRBV19 to TRBJ1-6; D is possibly TRBD1 (5 bases). The sample in question was peripheral blood, obtained 28 days after the second AZD1222 dose. The TCR comes from an adult who received the AZD1222 COVID-19 vaccine. CDR3 residues: CASTLLLGGNSPLHF. CDR3 coding DNA: TGTGCCAGTACCCTCCTGTTGGGGGGAAATTCACCCCTCCACTTT. Supplemented by reference TRBV19 and TRBJ1-6, the full variable domain reads DGGITQSPKYLFRKEGQNVTLSCEQNLNHDAMYWYRQDPGQGLRLIYYSQIVNDFQKGDIAEGYSVSREKKESFPLTVTSAQKNPTAFYLCASTLLLGGNSPLHFGNGTRLTVT.